These 22 T cell receptor beta chains were sequenced from one sample in a study of T cell repertoires in cytomegalovirus infection. TCRdb re-analysed the reads in MiXCR, keeping a single row per CDR3 protein. Of roughly 76,000 distinct CDR3 sequences in the sample, 3.7% are singletons; the top ten hold roughly 4.4%. The specimen sequenced was PBMCs. These receptors all stem from a human donor in good health (CMV status not recorded). Some clones in this sample may be carry-over from other donors' samples.

This clonotype was recorded many times. V is TRBV6-2 or TRBV6-3 and J is TRBJ2-3, with 10 nucleotides matching TRBD2. Germline CDR1 is MNHEY and CDR2 is SVGEGT. The CDR3 runs 15 residues. V shed 5 bases, J shed 7 bases, and the junction held 9 bases outside the gene matches. CDR3 nucleotides: TGTGCCAGCAGTAGTAGCGGGGGGAGGACCCATACGCAGTATTTT. It specifies CASSSSGGRTHTQYF.

This clonotype occurred many times. The chain employs TRBV28 and TRBJ2-5; D is perhaps TRBD1 (7 bases). Trimming took off 4 bases at V and 3 bases at J, with 18 bases between the two ends. The germline CDR1 and CDR2 sequences are MDHEN and SYDVKM. The CDR3 loop spans 16 amino acids. Here the CDR3 reads CASSSPGGQYEETQYF. The CDR3 DNA reads TGTGCCAGCAGTTCTCCCGGGGGACAGTACGAAGAGACCCAGTACTTC.

This clonotype was seen ten or more times. The chain is built from TRBV7-2 and TRBJ2-1; D call uncertain. Germline V CDR1 and CDR2: SGHTA, FQGNSA. This CDR3 contains 13 residues. V was trimmed by 2 bases and J by 9 bases, leaving 11 bases between them. The CDR3 nucleotides are TGTGCCAGCAGCTTATATTCGGTTGCTGAGCAGTTCTTC. It yields the protein CASSLYSVAEQFF.

This chain joins TRBV28 and TRBJ2-5; 9 nucleotides agree with TRBD1. CDR1 is MDHEN and CDR2 is SYDVKM in the germline V gene. This CDR3 has 16 residues. The trim removed 5 bases at V and 5 bases at J, leaving 12 bases unmatched. CDR3 DNA: TGTGCCAGCAGTCCCTTCCGTGGGACAGGGTTCGAGACCCAGTACTTC. Its translation is CASSPFRGTGFETQYF.

There are many counts of this clonotype. This chain links TRBV30 with TRBJ1-1; D is unresolved. The CDR3 spans 16 residues. V was clipped by 2 bases and J by 1 base, with 17 bases between them. CDR1 and CDR2 (germline): GTSNPN, SVGIG (reference sequence). DNA for the CDR3: TGTGCCTGGAGTCCGCTCATGTGGGCGACGAACACTGAAGCTTTCTTT. Its protein product is CAWSPLMWATNTEAFF.

In this sample, this clonotype turned up many times. V usage is TRBV20-1 and J usage is TRBJ1-6; D call uncertain. Per germline, CDR1 DFQATT and CDR2 SNEGSKA (reference sequence). The CDR3 sequence is 15 residues long. The ends were cut back, 6 bases at V and 0 bases at J, with 12 bases in the middle. In DNA, the CDR3 is TGCAGTGCGAAAGCCTTGAGCTCCTATAATTCACCCCTCCACTTT. Protein: CSAKALSSYNSPLHF.

This clonotype was seen ten or more times. The V gene is TRBV19, the J gene TRBJ2-6, with D tentatively TRBD1 (6 bases). The length of the CDR3 is 15 residues. Trimming took off 9 bases at V and 0 bases at J, with 12 bases between the two ends. Germline values: CDR1 LNHDA, CDR2 SQIVND (reference sequence). The chain's CDR3 is CASVGQYSGANVLTF. CDR3 nucleotides: TGTGCCAGCGTCGGACAGTACTCTGGGGCCAACGTCCTGACTTTC.

The sample holds many counts of this clonotype. The chain links TRBV29-1 to TRBJ2-7, with D hard to call. Looked up from germline, CDR1 is SQVTM and CDR2 is ANQGSEA. The CDR3 has 11 residues. V was pared by 4 bases and J by 2 bases, with 6 bases between. CDR3: CSVGGAYEQYF. The CDR3 nucleotides are TGCAGCGTTGGAGGAGCCTACGAGCAGTACTTC.

This clonotype was observed at least ten times. The rearrangement links TRBV10-3 to TRBJ2-1; D is unclear. The germline V gene encodes CDR1 ENHRY and CDR2 SYGVKD. The CDR3 has 12 amino acids. V lost 8 bases to trimming and J lost 6 bases, with 11 bases between them. The CDR3 DNA follows: TGTGCCATCGGCTGGGCCCGCAATGAGCAGTTCTTC. As protein: CAIGWARNEQFF.

At least ten counts were recorded for this clonotype. The chain is built from TRBV11-2 and TRBJ2-5; no firm D call. Germline lookup yields CDR1 SGHAT and CDR2 FQNNGV. V was pared by 5 bases and J by 2 bases, with 12 bases between. The CDR3 is made up of 14 amino acids. The CDR3 DNA reads as TGTGCCAGCAGCCCCATTCGCGGACAAGAGACCCAGTACTTC. Protein product: CASSPIRGQETQYF. The variable domain in full, completed from reference TRBV11-2 and TRBJ2-5, reads EAGVAQSPRYKIIEKRQSVAFWCNPISGHATLYWYQQILGQGPKLLIQFQNNGVVDDSQLPKDRFSAERLKGVDSTLKIQPAKLEDSAVYLCASSPIRGQETQYFGPGTRLLVL.

The table lists this clonotype with many counts. This chain links TRBV6-5 with TRBJ2-1; 7 bases agree with TRBD1. Germline V gene sequence: CDR1 MNHEY, CDR2 SVGAGI. V gave up 6 bases and J gave up 9 bases; unmatched junction bases: 8. The CDR3 is 13 amino acids. CDR3 coding DNA: TGTGCCAGCAGACCGGACAGGTATGCTGAGCAGTTCTTC. It yields the protein CASRPDRYAEQFF.

The sample holds many counts of this clonotype. The chain employs TRBV15 and TRBJ2-7; possible D gene TRBD2, 6 bases. Germline values: CDR1 LNHNV, CDR2 YYDKDF (reference sequence). This CDR3 has 13 residues. The V and J ends lost 0 bases and 7 bases respectively, with 10 bases between them. Written as DNA, the CDR3 is TGTGCCACCAGCAGAGATCGGGGGATGGAGCAGTACTTC. Amino acids: CATSRDRGMEQYF.

This clonotype was observed many times. This sequence joins TRBV7-2 and TRBJ1-1; D is possibly TRBD1 (5 bases). V dropped 5 bases and J dropped 12 bases, with 16 bases sitting between them. In germline, CDR1 is SGHTA, CDR2 FQGNSA. The CDR3 has 12 amino acids. CDR3 DNA sequence: TGTGCCAGCAGCGCCGGGTCTTTGGGACCTTTCTTT. Translating gives CASSAGSLGPFF.

There are many counts of this clonotype. The V gene is TRBV6-2 or TRBV6-3, the J gene TRBJ1-1; D perhaps matches TRBD1 (6 bases). This CDR3 comprises 14 residues. Trimming stripped 10 bases from V and 0 bases from J, with 15 bases between. Germline-derived CDR1 and CDR2 are MNHEY and SVGEGT. The CDR3 spells CATMIGQLNTEAFF. Here the CDR3 DNA reads TGTGCCACCATGATCGGACAGCTGAACACTGAAGCTTTCTTT.

This clonotype was observed many times. The V call is TRBV4-2, the J call TRBJ2-1; D not certain. This CDR3 region has 15 residues. With 1 base removed from V and 8 bases from J, the gap between germline ends came to 15 bases. Germline CDR1 is LGHNA and CDR2 is YNFKEQ. CDR3 nucleotides: TGTGCCAGCAGCCAAGTTCCGCTCGCGACGGATGAGCAGTTCTTC. Protein product: CASSQVPLATDEQFF.

This clonotype appeared many times. CDR3 DNA: TGTGCCAGCAGCCTAATACAGGATGGCTACACCTTC. Translated: CASSLIQDGYTF. The chain carries TRBV28 and TRBJ1-2, with D perhaps TRBD1 (5 bases). The CDR3 totals 12 residues. From germline, CDR1 is MDHEN and CDR2 SYDVKM. The V end was cut by 6 bases, the J end by 6 bases, with 11 bases between.

This clonotype was seen more than once but under ten times. One end of the junction fails to match germline, which may point to a read error. This sequence joins TRBV28 and TRBJ2-5; D perhaps matches TRBD2 (5 bases). Germline loops: CDR1 MDHEN, CDR2 SYDVKM. The CDR3 is 11 residues long. Written as DNA, the CDR3 is TGTGCCAGCAGCCCGCAGACTACCATTCACTTC. This gives the protein CASSPQTTIHF.

This clonotype has at least ten counts. The chain employs TRBV7-2 and TRBJ1-6; D is perhaps TRBD1 (5 bases). CDR3 length: 17 residues. V lost 5 bases and J lost 4, with 18 bases in between. Looked up from germline, CDR1 is SGHTA and CDR2 is FQGNSA. In nucleotides, the CDR3 is TGTGCCAGCAGCCCGATGGCCGGGACGGCTTATAATTCACCCCTCCACTTT. Its protein is CASSPMAGTAYNSPLHF.

At least ten counts were recorded for this clonotype. The chain carries TRBV7-9 and TRBJ1-6; D unclear. V was pared by 3 bases and J by 4 bases, with 7 bases between. Germline CDR1 and CDR2: SEHNR and FQNEAQ (reference sequence). The length of the CDR3 is 14 residues. CDR3 amino acids: CASSLEQYNSPLHF. The CDR3 DNA follows: TGTGCCAGCAGCTTGGAACAGTATAATTCACCCCTCCACTTT.

In its sample, this clonotype was seen many times. V usage is TRBV28 and J usage is TRBJ1-2; D is possibly TRBD1 (5 bases). The V end was cut by 2 bases, the J end by 10 bases, with 8 bases between. Germline CDR1 is MDHEN and CDR2 is SYDVKM. The CDR3 extends over 11 amino acids. The CDR3 reads CASSLRGTYTF. The CDR3 DNA reads as TGTGCCAGCAGTTTACGAGGGACCTACACCTTC.

This clonotype was detected many times. V usage is TRBV28 and J usage is TRBJ2-1; the D gene is possibly TRBD1 (6 bases). Trimming stripped 3 bases from V and 6 bases from J, with 18 bases between. Germline assignment: CDR1 MDHEN and CDR2 SYDVKM. CDR3 length equals 16 residues. CDR3 loop: CASSFNEIGQTNEQFF. The CDR3 coding sequence is TGTGCCAGCAGTTTTAATGAGATAGGACAGACCAATGAGCAGTTCTTC.

This clonotype was observed many times. This rearrangement joins TRBV7-3 to TRBJ2-2; 8 bases are a match to TRBD2. Germline CDR1 SGHTA, CDR2 FQGTGA. This CDR3 spans 17 amino acids. The J segment lost 2 bases and the V segment lost 5 bases, leaving 10 bases of the junction unmatched. The CDR3: CASSKTPAGANTGELFF. DNA for the CDR3: TGTGCCAGCAGCAAAACCCCAGCGGGGGCCAACACCGGGGAGCTGTTTTTT.